Listed below are T cell receptor beta chains from one sample, sequenced in a study of blood T cell repertoires in COVID-19. The assay was immunoSEQ multiplex PCR, and TCRdb's table has in-frame clones only and misses some. Here the sample spans roughly 57,000 clones, around 87% being singletons. Sequenced input: peripheral blood. The receptor source for this set is a man between 60 and 70 years old with active or convalescent COVID-19. CDR3s include the opening cysteine and the closing phenylalanine or tryptophan. The D gene is left open where the match is weak. Clone size, where shown, is once, few, many, or a class for clones that have expanded.

>16|TRBV27|NA|TRBJ2-1|NA
CASSSGTRPTYNEQFF
TGTGCCAGCAGTTCTGGGACTCGACCTACCTACAATGAGCAGTTCTTC
>14|TRBV18|NA|TRBJ2-5|NA
CASSPSGAVETQYF
TGTGCCAGCTCACCCTCAGGGGCCGTTGAGACCCAGTACTTC
>14|TRBV6-5|TRBD1|TRBJ2-5|NA
CASRLRGQGETQYF
TGTGCCAGCAGGTTAAGGGGGCAGGGAGAGACCCAGTACTTC
>16|TRBV24-1|NA|TRBJ2-3|NA
CATSDLLGRSTDTQYF
TGTGCCACCAGTGATTTGCTTGGGCGTAGTACAGATACGCAGTATTTT
>14|TRBV2|TRBD1|TRBJ1-4|NA
CASNPNRGNEKLFF
TGTGCCAGCAACCCGAACAGGGGGAATGAAAAACTGTTTTTT
>19|TRBV7-6|TRBD1|TRBJ1-5|few
CASSSGGGTGSHSNQPQHF
TGTGCCAGCAGCTCTGGGGGGGGGACAGGTTCCCATAGCAATCAGCCCCAGCATTTT
>16|TRBV4-1|NA|TRBJ2-3|NA
CASSQAFGTYTDTQYF
TGCGCCAGCAGCCAAGCTTTTGGGACTTACACAGATACGCAGTATTTT
>14|TRBV16|NA|TRBJ1-3|NA
CASSRDFSGNTIYF
TGTGCCAGCAGTCGGGACTTCTCTGGGAACACCATATATTTT
>15|TRBV4-3|NA|TRBJ1-1|NA
CASSQDRGGRTEAFF
TGCGCCAGCAGCCAAGATAGGGGGGGGAGAACTGAAGCTTTCTTT
>16|TRBV27|NA|TRBJ1-5|once
CASSAVGGEGNQPQHF
TGTGCCAGCAGTGCCGTCGGGGGAGAGGGGAATCAGCCCCAGCATTTT
>17|TRBV7-2|TRBD1|TRBJ1-3|NA
CASSQAGTGGSGNTIYF
TGTGCCAGCAGCCAGGCCGGGACAGGGGGATCTGGAAACACCATATATTTT
>15|TRBV9|NA|TRBJ1-2|NA
CASSPRGDEYYGYTF
TGTGCCAGCAGCCCCCGGGGGGACGAATACTATGGCTACACCTTC
>12|TRBV5-4|TRBD1|TRBJ1-1|NA
CASSDRVSEAFF
TGTGCCAGCAGCGACAGGGTTTCTGAAGCTTTCTTT
>14|TRBV3-1/TRBV3-2|NA|TRBJ1-3|NA
CASSTTGLGNTIYF
TGTGCCAGCAGCACTACAGGGTTGGGTAACACCATATATTTT
>14|TRBV25-1|TRBD2|TRBJ2-7|NA
CASQTPGGTYEQYF
TGTGCCAGCCAAACTCCGGGGGGAACCTACGAGCAGTACTTC
>15|TRBV5-6|TRBD1|TRBJ2-7|NA
CASSLGQGAYYEQYF
TGTGCCAGCAGCCTCGGACAGGGGGCCTATTACGAGCAGTACTTC
>17|TRBV11-2|NA|TRBJ2-7|NA
CASSSDLFSKSSYEQYF
TGTGCCAGCAGCTCGGACTTATTTTCGAAGAGCTCCTACGAGCAGTACTTC
>14|TRBV7-9|NA|TRBJ1-2|NA
CASSLGGSDYGYTF
TGTGCCAGCAGCTTAGGGGGCAGCGACTATGGCTACACCTTC
>15|TRBV5-1|TRBD1|TRBJ1-4|NA
CASKTQTGLDEKLFF
TGCGCCAGCAAAACCCAGACAGGGCTGGACGAAAAACTGTTTTTT
>16|TRBV3-1/TRBV3-2|TRBD2|TRBJ2-7|NA
CASSYAGTSGTYEQYF
TGTGCCAGCAGCTATGCCGGGACTAGCGGCACCTACGAGCAGTACTTC
>16|TRBV3-1/TRBV3-2|NA|TRBJ1-2|NA
CASSQAWRGSNYGYTF
TGTGCCAGCAGCCAAGCTTGGCGGGGTAGCAACTATGGCTACACCTTC
>14|TRBV19|NA|TRBJ1-4|NA
CASSLRADNEKLFF
TGTGCCAGTAGCCTGAGGGCGGATAATGAAAAACTGTTTTTT
>14|TRBV7-2|TRBD2|TRBJ2-5|NA
CASSYGLAEETQYF
TGTGCCAGCAGCTACGGACTAGCGGAAGAGACCCAGTACTTC